This T cell receptor (beta chain) originates from a study of blood T cell repertoires in COVID-19. Study at large: The United States, Italy and Spain supplied acute and convalescent COVID-19 samples.

CDR1 is SGHRS, CDR2 YFSETQ, per germline. The V and J ends lost 2 bases and 2 bases, in that order; junction bases with no gene match: 4. The CDR3 is 16 amino acids. Clones were read by immunoSEQ multiplex PCR, and TCRdb kept only the in-frame ones, dropping some. In the table there are about 180,000 clones, about 90% of which are singletons. This sequence originates from a woman younger than 30 who had recovered from COVID-19. The gene calls are TRBV5-1 and TRBJ1-6, with 7 bases lining up with TRBD1. The source material was PBMCs or T cells enriched from blood (not recorded which). The CDR3 DNA sequence: TGCGCCAGCAGCTTTACAGGGGACCCCTATAATTCACCCCTCCACTTT. Its protein is CASSFTGDPYNSPLHF.